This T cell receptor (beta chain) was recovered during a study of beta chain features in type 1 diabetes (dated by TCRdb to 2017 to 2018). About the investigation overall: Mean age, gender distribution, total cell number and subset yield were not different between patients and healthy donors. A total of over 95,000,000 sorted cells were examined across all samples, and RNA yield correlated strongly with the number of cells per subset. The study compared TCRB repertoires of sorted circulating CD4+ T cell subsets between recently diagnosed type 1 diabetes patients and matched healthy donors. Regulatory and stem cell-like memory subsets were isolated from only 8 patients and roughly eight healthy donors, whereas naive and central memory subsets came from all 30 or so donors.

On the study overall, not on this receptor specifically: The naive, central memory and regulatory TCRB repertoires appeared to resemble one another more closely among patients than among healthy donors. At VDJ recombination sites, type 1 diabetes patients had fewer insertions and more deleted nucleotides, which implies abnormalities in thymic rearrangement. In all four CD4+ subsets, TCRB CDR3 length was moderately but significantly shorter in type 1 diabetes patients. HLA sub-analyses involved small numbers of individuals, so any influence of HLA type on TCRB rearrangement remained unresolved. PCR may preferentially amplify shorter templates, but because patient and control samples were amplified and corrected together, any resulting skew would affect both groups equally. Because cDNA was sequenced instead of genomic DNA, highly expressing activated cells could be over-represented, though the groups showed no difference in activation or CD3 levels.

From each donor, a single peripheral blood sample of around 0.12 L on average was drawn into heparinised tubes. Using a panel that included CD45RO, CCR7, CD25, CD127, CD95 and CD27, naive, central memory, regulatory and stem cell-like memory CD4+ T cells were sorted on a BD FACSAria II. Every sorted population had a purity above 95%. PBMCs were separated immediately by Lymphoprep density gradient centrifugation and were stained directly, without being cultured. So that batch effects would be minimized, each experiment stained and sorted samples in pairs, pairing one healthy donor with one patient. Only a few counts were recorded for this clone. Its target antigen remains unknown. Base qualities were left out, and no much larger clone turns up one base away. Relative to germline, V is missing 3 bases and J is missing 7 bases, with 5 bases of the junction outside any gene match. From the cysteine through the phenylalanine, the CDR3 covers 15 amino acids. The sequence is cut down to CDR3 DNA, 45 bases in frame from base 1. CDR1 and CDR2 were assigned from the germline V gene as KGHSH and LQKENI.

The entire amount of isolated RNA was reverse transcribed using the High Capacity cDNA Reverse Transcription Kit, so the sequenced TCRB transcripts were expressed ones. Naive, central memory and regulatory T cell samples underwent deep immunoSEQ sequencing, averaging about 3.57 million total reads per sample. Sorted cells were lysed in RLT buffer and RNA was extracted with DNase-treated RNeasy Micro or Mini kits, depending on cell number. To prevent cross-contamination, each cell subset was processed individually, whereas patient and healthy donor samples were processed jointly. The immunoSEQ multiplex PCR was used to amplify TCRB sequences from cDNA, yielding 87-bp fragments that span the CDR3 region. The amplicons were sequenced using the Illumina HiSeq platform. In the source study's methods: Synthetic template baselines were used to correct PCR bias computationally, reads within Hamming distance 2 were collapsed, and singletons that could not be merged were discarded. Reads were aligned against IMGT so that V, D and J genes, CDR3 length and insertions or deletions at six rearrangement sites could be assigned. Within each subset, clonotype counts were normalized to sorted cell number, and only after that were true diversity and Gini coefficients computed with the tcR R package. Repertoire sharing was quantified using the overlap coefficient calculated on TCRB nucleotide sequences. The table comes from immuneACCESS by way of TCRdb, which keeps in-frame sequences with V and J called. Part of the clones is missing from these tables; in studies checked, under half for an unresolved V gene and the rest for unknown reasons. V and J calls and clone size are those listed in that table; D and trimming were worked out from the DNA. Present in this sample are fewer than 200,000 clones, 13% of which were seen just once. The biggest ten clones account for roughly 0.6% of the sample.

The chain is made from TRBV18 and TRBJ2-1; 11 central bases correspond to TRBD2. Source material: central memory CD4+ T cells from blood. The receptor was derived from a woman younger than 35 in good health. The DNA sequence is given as TGTGCCAGCTCACCTGGTAGCGGGAGGGCAAATGAGCAGTTCTTC. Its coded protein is CASSPGSGRANEQFF.